The 22 T cell receptor beta chains in this list originate from one sample, sequenced in a study of blood T cell repertoires in COVID-19. Here immunoSEQ multiplex PCR was the method, and the copy in TCRdb shows in-frame clones only, minus some. The table lists 370,000 or so clones, 70% to 85% of them singletons. Sequencing input: peripheral blood. Receptor source: a human donor with acute or convalescent COVID-19. The donor label of this sample is uncertain.

This clone was seen just once. CDR3 in amino acids: CAFRLAGSAPSLHF. As DNA, the CDR3 is TGTGCCTTCCGACTAGCGGGATCCGCCCCATCCCTCCACTTT. The chain is built from TRBV30 and TRBJ1-6; no definite D call. Germline CDR1 and CDR2: GTSNPN and SVGIG (reference sequence). V was clipped by 7 bases and J by 14 bases, with 24 bases between them. The CDR3 consists of 14 residues.

Only one count was recorded for this clone. CDR3 sequence: CATSRGGLTYGYTF. The CDR3 nucleotides read TGTGCCACCAGCAGGGGAGGATTAACCTATGGCTACACCTTC. The chain recombines TRBV15 with TRBJ1-2; D not certain. This CDR3 contains 14 residues. V dropped 3 bases and J dropped 4 bases, with 12 bases sitting between them. The germline V gene encodes CDR1 LNHNV and CDR2 YYDKDF (reference sequence).

V is TRBV19 and J is TRBJ2-3; 7 positions agree with TRBD2. V shed 3 bases, J shed 5 bases, and the junction held 5 bases outside the gene matches. The CDR3 extends over 14 amino acids. CDR1 LNHDA and CDR2 SQIVND come from the germline V gene (reference sequence). The CDR3 loop reads CASSIRLARDTQYF. The CDR3 nucleotides read TGTGCCAGTAGTATCAGACTAGCTCGAGATACGCAGTATTTT.

Here the CDR3 DNA reads TGTGCCAGCAGGGGAGACAGGGTGGGGGCCAACGTCCTGACTTTC. Protein product: CASRGDRVGANVLTF. V is TRBV2 and J is TRBJ2-6; 7 bases agree with TRBD1. CDR3 length: 15 residues. J lost 4 bases, V lost 6 bases, and 6 bases had no gene match. CDR1 is SNHLY, CDR2 FYNNEI, per germline.

The genes are TRBV7-6 and TRBJ1-3; 8 nucleotides line up with TRBD1. The CDR3 is 16 amino acids. The junction had 6 bases not matched to a gene; V was cut back by 1 base and J by 4 bases. Germline CDR1 is SGHVS and CDR2 is FNYEAQ. The CDR3 here is CASSLGLSGGGNTIYF. In DNA form, the CDR3 reads TGTGCCAGCAGCTTAGGATTGTCAGGGGGCGGAAACACCATATATTTT.

V and J are TRBV6-1 and TRBJ2-7, with D possibly TRBD1 on 6 matching bases. The V gene lost 0 bases and the J gene lost 2 bases, with 11 bases spanning the gap. Germline values: CDR1 MNHNS, CDR2 SASEGT. This CDR3 is 15 amino acids long. The CDR3 loop is CASSEAPAGAYEQYF. The CDR3 DNA is TGTGCCAGCAGTGAAGCGCCGGCAGGGGCCTACGAGCAGTACTTC.

This sequence joins TRBV12-3 or TRBV12-4 and TRBJ1-2; weak D call: TRBD1 (6 bases). V lost 8 bases and J lost 3, with 13 bases in between. The CDR3 runs 13 residues. The CDR3 region is CASRPQGYYGYTF. CDR3 nucleotide sequence: TGTGCCAGCCGTCCCCAGGGGTACTATGGCTACACCTTC.

The gene calls are TRBV5-4 and TRBJ1-2, with a weak D call TRBD1 (5 bases). The V gene lost 1 base and the J gene lost 0 bases, with 7 bases spanning the gap. The CDR3 contains 14 residues. In germline, CDR1 is SGHNT, CDR2 YYREEE (reference sequence). CDR3 residues: CASSLQGTNYGYTF. The CDR3 DNA reads TGTGCCAGCAGCTTGCAGGGAACTAACTATGGCTACACCTTC. Full variable domain (rest looked up from reference TRBV5-4 and TRBJ1-2): ETGVTQSPTHLIKTRGQQVTLRCSSQSGHNTVSWYQQALGQGPQFIFQYYREEENGRGNFPPRFSGLQFPNYSSELNVNALELDDSALYLCASSLQGTNYGYTFGSGTRLTVV.

V usage is TRBV30 and J usage is TRBJ1-1; 7 bases agree with TRBD1. The CDR3 loop spans 13 amino acids. Germline trimming cut 2 bases from V and 3 bases from J; bases unmatched to any gene: 3. Looked up from germline, CDR1 is GTSNPN and CDR2 is SVGIG (reference sequence). Here the CDR3 DNA reads TGTGCCTGGAGTAAGACAGGGCACACTGAAGCTTTCTTT. Translated: CAWSKTGHTEAFF.

The J gene is TRBJ1-6, the V gene TRBV6-5, with D unclear. V gave up 7 bases and J gave up 10 bases, with 14 bases separating them. The CDR3 has 13 amino acids. Germline-derived CDR1 and CDR2 are MNHEY and SVGAGI. The DNA for the CDR3 is TGTGCCAGCAAGTCCGAGCTAGCATCACCCCTCCACTTT. It specifies CASKSELASPLHF.

The gene calls are TRBV19 and TRBJ2-1; 9 nucleotides agree with TRBD2. The germline V gene has CDR1 LNHDA and CDR2 SQIVND (reference sequence). This CDR3 has 15 residues. With V trimmed by 3 bases and J by 9 bases, 9 bases remained unmatched. This CDR3 reads CASSIQSGGPGEQFF. CDR3 coding DNA: TGTGCCAGTAGTATTCAGAGCGGGGGGCCGGGTGAGCAGTTCTTC.

The chain carries TRBV10-3 and TRBJ2-2, with 14 positions matching TRBD2. The CDR3 length is 16 residues. From germline, CDR1 is ENHRY and CDR2 SYGVKD. Trimming cost V 4 bases and J 7 bases; bases outside gene matches: 5. This CDR3 reads CAISGTSGRSNGELFF. CDR3 nucleotide sequence: TGTGCCATCAGTGGGACTAGCGGGAGGTCGAACGGGGAGCTGTTTTTT.

The chain couples TRBV10-2 to TRBJ1-2; a weak D match, TRBD1 (5 bases). CDR1 and CDR2 (germline): WSHSY, SAAADI. V was shortened by 5 bases and J by 3 bases, with 10 bases between the two germline ends. CDR3 size: 13 residues. This CDR3 reads CASSRQQDYGYTF. As DNA, the CDR3 is TGCGCCAGCAGTAGACAGCAGGACTATGGCTACACCTTC.

This clone was counted a few times. The chain recombines TRBV30 with TRBJ1-1, with 7 positions matching TRBD1. This CDR3 has 13 residues. Trimming at V came to 4 bases and at J to 4 bases, leaving 6 bases not matched to a gene. The germline gives CDR1 GTSNPN, CDR2 SVGIG (reference sequence). The CDR3 here is CAWKRQGLTEAFF. The CDR3 nucleotides read TGTGCCTGGAAGCGACAGGGTCTCACTGAAGCTTTCTTT.

The rearrangement joins TRBV6-1 to TRBJ1-2; no clear D. Trimming removed 3 bases from V and 6 bases from J, with 11 bases in between. Germline V lookup: CDR1 MNHNS, CDR2 SASEGT. This CDR3 is 13 amino acids long. CDR3 bases: TGTGCCAGCAGTGAGAGGGAACTAAATGGCTACACCTTC. It is translated as CASSERELNGYTF.

V usage is TRBV28 and J usage is TRBJ1-2, with D uncertain. The V gene lost 6 bases and the J gene lost 4 bases, with 12 bases spanning the gap. The CDR3 is 13 amino acids. The germline CDR1 and CDR2 sequences are MDHEN and SYDVKM. The chain's CDR3 is CASRSTVVYGYTF. As DNA, the CDR3 is TGTGCCAGCAGGTCTACAGTAGTCTATGGCTACACCTTC.

This chain joins TRBV19 and TRBJ1-1; perhaps TRBD1 as D (5 bases). Looked up from germline, CDR1 is LNHDA and CDR2 is SQIVND (reference sequence). Trimming took 4 bases from V and 1 from J, leaving 10 bases between them. This CDR3 is built from 14 residues. The CDR3 DNA is TGTGCCAGTAGTAGCCTAAGGGGGAACACTGAAGCTTTCTTT. Encoded protein: CASSSLRGNTEAFF.

The chain links TRBV28 to TRBJ2-7, with D perhaps TRBD1 (5 bases). This CDR3 has 12 residues. V gave up 2 bases and J gave up 6 bases, with 8 bases separating them. Germline assignment: CDR1 MDHEN and CDR2 SYDVKM. In DNA, the CDR3 is TGTGCCAGCAGTTTAAAAGGGGCCGAGCAGTACTTC. This sequence encodes CASSLKGAEQYF.

V gene TRBV3-1 (or the pseudogene TRBV3-2) combines with J gene TRBJ2-7; D is possibly TRBD2 (5 bases). Germline V gene sequence: CDR1 LGHDT, CDR2 YNNKEL (reference sequence). Trimming removed 1 base from V and 6 bases from J, with 19 bases in between. CDR3 length: 16 amino acids. The CDR3 DNA is TGTGCCAGCAGCCAAGGGGGATTATTCGGAGGAGGCGAGCAGTACTTC. Its protein product is CASSQGGLFGGGEQYF.

The chain is built from TRBV29-1 and TRBJ2-1; 13 positions match TRBD2. Germline V lookup: CDR1 SQVTM, CDR2 ANQGSEA. The CDR3 is made up of 15 amino acids. With 4 bases clipped from V and 7 bases from J, the junction kept 7 bases outside the gene matches. The CDR3 DNA sequence: TGCAGCGTTGCAGGACTAGCGGGAGTCAAGAATGAGCAGTTCTTC. The encoded protein is CSVAGLAGVKNEQFF.

The chain links TRBV5-6 to TRBJ2-6; TRBD1 matches at 8 bases. This CDR3 spans 17 amino acids. Germline CDR1 reads SGHDT; CDR2 reads YYEEEE. V lost 2 bases to trimming and J lost 2 bases; unmatched junction nucleotides: 6. The CDR3 region is CASSLRDRFAGANVLTF. DNA of the CDR3: TGTGCCAGCAGCTTACGGGACAGGTTCGCTGGGGCCAACGTCCTGACTTTC.

This clone was counted between two and nine times. The chain recombines TRBV7-9 with TRBJ2-7; 8 nucleotides match TRBD2. Germline V gene lookup returns CDR1 SEHNR and CDR2 FQNEAQ (reference sequence). This CDR3 is 14 amino acids long. J gave up 5 bases and V 2 bases, and 5 bases lay outside the gene matches. As DNA, the CDR3 is TGTGCCAGCAGCTTATCGGGAGGGTTGCACGAGCAGTACTTC. Translated: CASSLSGGLHEQYF.